This T cell receptor (beta chain) was obtained from a study of tumor-infiltrating lymphocytes in primary liver carcinoma. Scientists recovered RNA and DNA together from around 20-30 mg of unsorted bulk tissue. A constant-region primer served to make TCR beta cDNA from about 530 ng total RNA. Generation of the TCR beta libraries relied on three nested multiplex PCR rounds using slightly modified ARM-PCR. Each of the first two PCR rounds ran roughly 9 cycles with TRBV1-TRBV30 forward and C-beta reverse primers. TCRdb re-derived calls from the multiplex PCR reads in MiXCR, one entry per CDR3 protein. The top ten hold 41% of the sample, which has about 21,000 distinct CDR3 sequences, roughly 72% seen once. Germline V gene lookup returns CDR1 MDHEN and CDR2 SYDVKM. The CDR3 spans 18 residues. This clonotype has a handful of counts. A junction end diverges from the germline sequence, so it may reflect a read error.

This sequence originates from a man aged 35 to 55 with primary liver carcinoma and hepatitis B virus infection. The J gene is TRBJ2-7, the V gene TRBV28; 15 bases map to TRBD2. Sequenced sample: liver tumor tissue from sampling region 1. Subset reported: tumor region T1, superior pole. CDR3 DNA sequence: TGTGCCAGTAGTTTACTCTTGGGACTAGCGGGAGGAACCTACGAGCAGTACTTC. Its protein is CASSLLLGLAGGTYEQYF.